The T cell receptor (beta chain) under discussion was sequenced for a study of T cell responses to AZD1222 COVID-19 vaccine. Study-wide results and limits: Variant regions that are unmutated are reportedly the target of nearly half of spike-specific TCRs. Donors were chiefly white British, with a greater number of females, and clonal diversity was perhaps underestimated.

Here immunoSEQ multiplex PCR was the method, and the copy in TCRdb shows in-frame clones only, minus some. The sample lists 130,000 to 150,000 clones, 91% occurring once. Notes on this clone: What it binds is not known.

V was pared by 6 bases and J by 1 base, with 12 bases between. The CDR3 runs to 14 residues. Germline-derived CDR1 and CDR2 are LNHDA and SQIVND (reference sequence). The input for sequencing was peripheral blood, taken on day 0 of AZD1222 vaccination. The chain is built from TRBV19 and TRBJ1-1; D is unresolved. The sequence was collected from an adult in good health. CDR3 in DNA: TGTGCCAGTAGGTGGGCAGGAGGGAACACTGAAGCTTTCTTT. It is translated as CASRWAGGNTEAFF.